This TCR beta chain stems from a study of blood T cell repertoires in COVID-19. Generated by immunoSEQ multiplex PCR, the TCRdb table keeps only in-frame clones and is missing some. The table records roughly 160,000 clones, around 80% of them present only once. The sequenced sample was PBMCs or T cells enriched from blood (not recorded which). The receptor was derived from a man aged 50-60 years who had recovered from COVID-19.

As DNA, the CDR3 is TGTGCCAGCAGCAGAGACAGGGGGAGGACAGATACGCAGTATTTT. Amino acid sequence: CASSRDRGRTDTQYF. V and J are TRBV11-1 and TRBJ2-3; TRBD1 agrees at 9 bases. The junction had 6 bases not matched to a gene; V was cut back by 5 bases and J by 3 bases. Per germline, CDR1 SGHAT and CDR2 FQDESV (reference sequence). The CDR3 runs 15 residues.